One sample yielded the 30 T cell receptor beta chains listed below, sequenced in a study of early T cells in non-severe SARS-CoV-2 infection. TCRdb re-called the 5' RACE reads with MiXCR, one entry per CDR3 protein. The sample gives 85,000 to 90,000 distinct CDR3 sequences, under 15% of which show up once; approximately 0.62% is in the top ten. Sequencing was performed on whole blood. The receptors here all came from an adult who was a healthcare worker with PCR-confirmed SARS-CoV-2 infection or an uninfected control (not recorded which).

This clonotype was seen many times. CDR3 in DNA: TGTGCCAGCAGCTCCGGGCCAACGAACACTGAAGCTTTCTTT. It translates to CASSSGPTNTEAFF. The chain joins TRBV7-3 to TRBJ1-1, with unresolved D. CDR3 size: 14 residues. Per germline, CDR1 SGHTA and CDR2 FQGTGA. The V end lost 4 bases, the J end lost 1 base, and 10 bases lay between the germline ends.

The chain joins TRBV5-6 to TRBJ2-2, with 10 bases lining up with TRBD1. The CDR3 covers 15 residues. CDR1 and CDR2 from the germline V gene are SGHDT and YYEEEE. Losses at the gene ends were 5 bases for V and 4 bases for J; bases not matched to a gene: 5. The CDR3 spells CASSPDRGLTGELFF. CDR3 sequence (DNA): TGTGCCAGCAGTCCAGACAGGGGGCTCACCGGGGAGCTGTTTTTT.

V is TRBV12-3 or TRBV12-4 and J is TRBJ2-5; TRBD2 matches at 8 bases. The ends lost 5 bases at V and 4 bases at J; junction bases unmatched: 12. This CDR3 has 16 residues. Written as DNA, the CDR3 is TGTGCCAGCAGTCCCTATAGCGGGGATGCCGGAGAGACCCAGTACTTC. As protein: CASSPYSGDAGETQYF.

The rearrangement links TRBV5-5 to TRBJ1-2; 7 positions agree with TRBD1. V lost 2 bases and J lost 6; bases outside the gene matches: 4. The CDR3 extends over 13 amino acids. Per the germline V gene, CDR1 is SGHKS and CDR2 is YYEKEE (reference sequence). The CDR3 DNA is TGTGCCAGCAGCTTTCCCACAGGGGATGGCTACACCTTC. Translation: CASSFPTGDGYTF.

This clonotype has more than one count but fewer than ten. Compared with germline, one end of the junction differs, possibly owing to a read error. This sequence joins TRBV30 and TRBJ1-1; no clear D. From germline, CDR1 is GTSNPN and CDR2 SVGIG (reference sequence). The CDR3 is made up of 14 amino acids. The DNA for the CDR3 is TGTGCCTGGAGTGTAACGTCAATGAACACTGAAGTTTTCTTT. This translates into CAWSVTSMNTEVFF. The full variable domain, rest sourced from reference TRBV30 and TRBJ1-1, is SQTIHQWPATLVQPVGSPLSLECTVEGTSNPNLYWYRQAAGRGLQLLFYSVGIGQISSEVPQNLSASRPQDRQFILSSKKLLLSDSGFYLCAWSVTSMNTEVFFGQGTRLTVV.

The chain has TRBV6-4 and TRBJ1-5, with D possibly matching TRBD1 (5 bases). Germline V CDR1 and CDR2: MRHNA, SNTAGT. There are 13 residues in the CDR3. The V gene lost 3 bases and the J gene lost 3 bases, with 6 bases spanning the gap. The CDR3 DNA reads TGTGCCAGCAGTGAGGGGCCCAATCAGCCCCAGCATTTT. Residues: CASSEGPNQPQHF.

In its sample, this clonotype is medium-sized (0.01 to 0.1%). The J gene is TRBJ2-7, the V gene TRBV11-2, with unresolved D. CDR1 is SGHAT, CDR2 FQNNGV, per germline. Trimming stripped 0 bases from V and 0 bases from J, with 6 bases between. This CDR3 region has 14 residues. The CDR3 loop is CASSLEPYSYEQYV. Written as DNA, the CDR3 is TGTGCCAGCAGCTTAGAGCCTTACTCCTACGAGCAGTACGTC.

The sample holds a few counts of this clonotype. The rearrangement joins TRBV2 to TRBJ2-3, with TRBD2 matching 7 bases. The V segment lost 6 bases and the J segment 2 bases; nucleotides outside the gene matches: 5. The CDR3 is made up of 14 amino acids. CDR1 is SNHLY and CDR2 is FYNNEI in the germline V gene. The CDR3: CASRGGILTDTQYF. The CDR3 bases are TGTGCCAGCAGGGGAGGGATCCTCACAGATACGCAGTATTTT.

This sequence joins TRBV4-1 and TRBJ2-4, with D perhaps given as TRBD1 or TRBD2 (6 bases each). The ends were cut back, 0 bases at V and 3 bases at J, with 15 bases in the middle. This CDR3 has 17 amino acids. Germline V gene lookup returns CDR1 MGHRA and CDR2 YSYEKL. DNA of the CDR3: TGCGCCAGCAGCCAAGATGGATTGGGGGGCGGCAAAAACATTCAGTACTTC. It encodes CASSQDGLGGGKNIQYF.

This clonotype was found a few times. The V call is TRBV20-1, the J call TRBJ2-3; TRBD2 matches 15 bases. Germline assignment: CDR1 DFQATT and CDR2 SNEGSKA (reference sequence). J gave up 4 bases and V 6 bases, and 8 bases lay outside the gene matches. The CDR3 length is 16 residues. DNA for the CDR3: TGCAGTGCCCGAGGGACTAGCGGGGGGTCGGCAGATACGCAGTATTTT. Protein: CSARGTSGGSADTQYF.

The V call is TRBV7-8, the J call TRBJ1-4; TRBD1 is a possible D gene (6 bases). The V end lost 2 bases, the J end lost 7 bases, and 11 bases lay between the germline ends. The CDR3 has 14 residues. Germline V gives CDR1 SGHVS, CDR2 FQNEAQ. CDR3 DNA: TGTGCCAGCAGCTTACAGGGGAGTTTTGAAAAACTGTTTTTT. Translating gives CASSLQGSFEKLFF. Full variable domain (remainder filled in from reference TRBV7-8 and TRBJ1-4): GAGVSQSPRYKVAKRGQDVALRCDPISGHVSLFWYQQALGQGPEFLTYFQNEAQLDKSGLPSDRFFAERPEGSVSTLKIQRTQQEDSAVYLCASSLQGSFEKLFFGSGTQLSVL.

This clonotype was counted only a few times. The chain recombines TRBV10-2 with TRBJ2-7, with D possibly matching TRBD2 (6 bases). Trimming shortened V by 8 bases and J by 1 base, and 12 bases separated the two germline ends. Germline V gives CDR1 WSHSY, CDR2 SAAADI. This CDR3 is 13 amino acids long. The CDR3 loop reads CASSFGGSYEQYV. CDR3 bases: TGCGCCAGCTCATTTGGGGGGTCCTACGAGCAGTACGTC.

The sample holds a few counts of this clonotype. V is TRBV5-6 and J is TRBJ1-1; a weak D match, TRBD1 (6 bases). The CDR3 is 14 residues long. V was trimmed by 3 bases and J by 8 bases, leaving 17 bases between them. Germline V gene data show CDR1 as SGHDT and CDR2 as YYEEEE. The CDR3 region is CASSWGEGTLEAFF. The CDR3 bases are TGTGCCAGCAGCTGGGGAGAGGGGACACTAGAAGCTTTCTTT.

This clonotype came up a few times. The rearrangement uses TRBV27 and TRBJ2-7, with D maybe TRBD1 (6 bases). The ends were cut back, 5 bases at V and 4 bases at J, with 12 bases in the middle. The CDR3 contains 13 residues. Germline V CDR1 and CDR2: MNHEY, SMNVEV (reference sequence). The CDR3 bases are TGTGCCAGCAGTCCGGGACAATTTTACGAGCAGTACGTC. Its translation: CASSPGQFYEQYV.

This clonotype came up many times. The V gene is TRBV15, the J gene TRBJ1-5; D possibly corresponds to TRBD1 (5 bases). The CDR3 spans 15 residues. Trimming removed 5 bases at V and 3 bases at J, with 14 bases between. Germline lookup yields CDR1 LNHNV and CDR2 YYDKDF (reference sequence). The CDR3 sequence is CATSRSGLDNQPQHF. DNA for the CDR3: TGTGCCACCAGCCGGTCAGGGCTAGACAATCAGCCCCAGCATTTT.

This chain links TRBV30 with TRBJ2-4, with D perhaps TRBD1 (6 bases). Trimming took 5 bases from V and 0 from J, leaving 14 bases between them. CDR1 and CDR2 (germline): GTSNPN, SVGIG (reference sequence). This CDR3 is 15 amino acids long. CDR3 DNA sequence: TGTGCCTGGGGGGGACAAGGCATAGCCAAAAACATTCAGTACTTC. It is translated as CAWGGQGIAKNIQYF.

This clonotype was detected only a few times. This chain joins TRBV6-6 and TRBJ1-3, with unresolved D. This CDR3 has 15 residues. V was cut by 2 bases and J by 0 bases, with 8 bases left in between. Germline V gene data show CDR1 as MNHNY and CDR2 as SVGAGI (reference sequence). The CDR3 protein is CASSYRTSSGNTIYF. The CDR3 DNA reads TGTGCCAGCAGTTACCGGACTAGCTCTGGAAACACCATATATTTT.

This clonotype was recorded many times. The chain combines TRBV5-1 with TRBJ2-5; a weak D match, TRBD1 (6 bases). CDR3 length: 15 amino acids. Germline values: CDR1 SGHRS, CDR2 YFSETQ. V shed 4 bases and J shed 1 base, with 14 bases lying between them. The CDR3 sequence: CASSLETGSQETQYF. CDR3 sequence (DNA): TGCGCCAGCAGCCTAGAAACAGGGAGCCAAGAGACCCAGTACTTC.

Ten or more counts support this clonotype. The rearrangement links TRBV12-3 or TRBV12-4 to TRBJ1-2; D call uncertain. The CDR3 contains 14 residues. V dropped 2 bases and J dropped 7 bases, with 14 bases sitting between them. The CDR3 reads CASSLKLRTSGYTF. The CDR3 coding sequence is TGTGCCAGCAGTTTAAAGCTCCGTACGAGTGGCTACACCTTC.

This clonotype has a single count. In DNA, the CDR3 is TGTGCCACCAGTTTATCACGGTCCGATACGCAGTATTTT. As protein: CATSLSRSDTQYF. The rearrangement uses TRBV24-1 and TRBJ2-3, with unresolved D. Germline values: CDR1 KGHDR, CDR2 SFDVKD. V was clipped by 6 bases and J by 6 bases, with 12 bases between them. The CDR3 runs 13 residues.

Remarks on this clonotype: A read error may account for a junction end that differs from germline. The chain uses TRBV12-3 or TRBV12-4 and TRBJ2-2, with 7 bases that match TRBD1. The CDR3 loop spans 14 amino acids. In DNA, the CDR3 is TGTTCCAGCAGGTGGACAGGCCGCACCGGGGAGCTGTTTTTT. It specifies CSSRWTGRTGELFF.

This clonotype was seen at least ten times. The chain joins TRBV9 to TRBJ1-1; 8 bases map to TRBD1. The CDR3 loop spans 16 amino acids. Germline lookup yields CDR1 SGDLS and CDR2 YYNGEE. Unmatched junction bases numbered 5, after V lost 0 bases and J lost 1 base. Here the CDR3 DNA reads TGTGCCAGCAGCGTAGGGGGGACAGGCGGGAACACTGAAGCTTTCTTT. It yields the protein CASSVGGTGGNTEAFF.

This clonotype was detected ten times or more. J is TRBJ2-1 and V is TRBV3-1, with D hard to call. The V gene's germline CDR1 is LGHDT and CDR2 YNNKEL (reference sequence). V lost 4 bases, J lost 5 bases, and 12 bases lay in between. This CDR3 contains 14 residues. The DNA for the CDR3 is TGTGCCAGCAGCCGCCTCACTCGTGACAATGAGCAGTTCTTC. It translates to CASSRLTRDNEQFF.

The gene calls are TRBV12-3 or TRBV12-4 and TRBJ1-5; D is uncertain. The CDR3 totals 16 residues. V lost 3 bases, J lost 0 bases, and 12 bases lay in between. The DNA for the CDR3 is TGTGCCAGCAGTTTGGGTCAGATCTATAGCAATCAGCCCCAGCATTTT. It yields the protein CASSLGQIYSNQPQHF.

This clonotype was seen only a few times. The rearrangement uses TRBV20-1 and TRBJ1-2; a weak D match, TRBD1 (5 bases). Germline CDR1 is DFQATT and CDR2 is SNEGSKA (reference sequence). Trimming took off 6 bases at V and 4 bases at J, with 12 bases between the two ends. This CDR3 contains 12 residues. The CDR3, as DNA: TGCAGTGCCCCGCAGGGCCGCTATGGCTACACCTTC. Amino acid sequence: CSAPQGRYGYTF.

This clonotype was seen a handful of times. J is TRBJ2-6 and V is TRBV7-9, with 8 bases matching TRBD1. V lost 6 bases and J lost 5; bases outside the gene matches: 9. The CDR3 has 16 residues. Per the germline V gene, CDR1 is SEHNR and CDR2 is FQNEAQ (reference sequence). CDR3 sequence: CASSFLDRDWANVLTF. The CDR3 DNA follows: TGTGCCAGCAGTTTTTTGGACAGGGATTGGGCCAACGTCCTGACTTTC.

For the CDR3, the DNA is TGTGCCAGCAGCTTGGGGGCCTTTGACACTGAAGCTTTCTTT. This gives the protein CASSLGAFDTEAFF. The chain links TRBV5-5 to TRBJ1-1; no firm D call. The CDR3 covers 14 residues. Germline V gives CDR1 SGHKS, CDR2 YYEKEE (reference sequence). V was trimmed by 0 bases and J by 3 bases, leaving 9 bases between them.

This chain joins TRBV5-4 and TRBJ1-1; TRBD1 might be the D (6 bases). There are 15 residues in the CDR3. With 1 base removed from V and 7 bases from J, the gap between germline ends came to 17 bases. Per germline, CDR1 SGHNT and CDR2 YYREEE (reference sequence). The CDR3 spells CASSLSVRTASEAFF. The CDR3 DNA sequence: TGTGCCAGCAGCTTGAGTGTTAGGACAGCAAGTGAAGCTTTCTTT.

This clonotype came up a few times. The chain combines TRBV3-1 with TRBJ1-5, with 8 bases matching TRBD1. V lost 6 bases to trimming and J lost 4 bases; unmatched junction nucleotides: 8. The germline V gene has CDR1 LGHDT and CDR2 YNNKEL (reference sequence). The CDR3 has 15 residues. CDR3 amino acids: CASSPSRQGNQPQHF. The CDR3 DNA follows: TGTGCCAGCAGTCCTAGCCGACAGGGGAATCAGCCCCAGCATTTT.

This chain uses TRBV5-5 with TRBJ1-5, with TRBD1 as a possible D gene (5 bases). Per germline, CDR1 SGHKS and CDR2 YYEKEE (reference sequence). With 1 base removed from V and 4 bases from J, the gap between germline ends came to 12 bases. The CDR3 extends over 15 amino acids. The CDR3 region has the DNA TGTGCCAGCAGCTTGAGGGGAGTACCGAATCAGCCCCAGCATTTT. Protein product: CASSLRGVPNQPQHF.